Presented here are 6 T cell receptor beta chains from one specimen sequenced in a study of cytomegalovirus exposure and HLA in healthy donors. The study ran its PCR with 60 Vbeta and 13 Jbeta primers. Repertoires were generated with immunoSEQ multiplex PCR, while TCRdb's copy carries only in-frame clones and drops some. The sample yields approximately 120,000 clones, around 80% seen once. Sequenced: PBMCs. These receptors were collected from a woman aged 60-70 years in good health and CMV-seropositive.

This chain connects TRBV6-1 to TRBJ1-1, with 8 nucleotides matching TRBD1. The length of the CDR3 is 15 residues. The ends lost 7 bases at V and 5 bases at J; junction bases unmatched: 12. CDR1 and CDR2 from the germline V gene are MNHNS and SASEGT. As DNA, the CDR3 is TGTGCCAGCATCCACTCCGGGACAGGCCGGACTGAAGCTTTCTTT. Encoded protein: CASIHSGTGRTEAFF.

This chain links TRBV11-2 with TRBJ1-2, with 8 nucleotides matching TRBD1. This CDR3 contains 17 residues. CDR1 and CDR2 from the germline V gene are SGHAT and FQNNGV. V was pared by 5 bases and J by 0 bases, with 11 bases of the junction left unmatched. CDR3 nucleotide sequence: TGTGCCAGCAGCCCAATTCCGACAGGGGCAGCTAACTATGGCTACACCTTC. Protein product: CASSPIPTGAANYGYTF.

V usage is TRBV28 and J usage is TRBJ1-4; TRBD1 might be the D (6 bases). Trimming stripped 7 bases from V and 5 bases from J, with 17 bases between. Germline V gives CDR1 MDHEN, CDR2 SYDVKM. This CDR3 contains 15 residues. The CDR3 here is CASTPMTGGNEKLFF. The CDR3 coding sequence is TGTGCCAGCACTCCAATGACAGGCGGGAATGAAAAACTGTTTTTT.

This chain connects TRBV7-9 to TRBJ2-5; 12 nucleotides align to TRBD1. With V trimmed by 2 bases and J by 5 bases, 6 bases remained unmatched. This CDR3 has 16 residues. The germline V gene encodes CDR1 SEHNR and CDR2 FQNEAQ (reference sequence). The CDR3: CASSLLGQGARETQYF. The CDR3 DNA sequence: TGTGCCAGCAGCTTATTGGGACAGGGGGCCAGGGAGACCCAGTACTTC.

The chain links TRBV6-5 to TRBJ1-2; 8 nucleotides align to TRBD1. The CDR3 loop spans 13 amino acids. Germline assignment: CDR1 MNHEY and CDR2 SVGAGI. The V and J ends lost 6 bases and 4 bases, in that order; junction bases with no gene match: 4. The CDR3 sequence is CASSLDRAYGYTF. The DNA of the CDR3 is TGTGCCAGCAGCTTGGACAGGGCCTATGGCTACACCTTC.

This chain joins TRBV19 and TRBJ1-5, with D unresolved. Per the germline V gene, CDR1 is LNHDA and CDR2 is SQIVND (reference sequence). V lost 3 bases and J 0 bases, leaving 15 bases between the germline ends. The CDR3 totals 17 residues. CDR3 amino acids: CASSMRQLVYSNQPQHF. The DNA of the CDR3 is TGTGCCAGTAGTATGAGGCAGTTGGTCTATAGCAATCAGCCCCAGCATTTT.